The T cell receptor (beta chain) described here comes from a study of T cell changes during pregnancy in multiple sclerosis. Data came from immunoSEQ multiplex PCR; TCRdb stores just in-frame clones and leaves some out. This table has roughly 18,000 clones, about 84% appearing once. The CDR3 has 13 amino acids. The V gene lost 4 bases and the J gene lost 1 base, with 9 bases spanning the gap. Germline CDR1 reads SGHRS; CDR2 reads YFSETQ. For this clone: Additional DNA sequences in this sample encode the identical CDR3.

The receptor was derived from a female donor with multiple sclerosis, enrolled in a pregnancy study. The sequencing here drew on CD8+ T cells from peripheral blood mononuclear cells, taken after pregnancy. The rearrangement links TRBV5-1 to TRBJ2-7; D is perhaps TRBD1 (5 bases). The CDR3 spells CASSPTESYEQYF. As DNA, the CDR3 is TGCGCCAGCAGCCCGACAGAGTCCTACGAGCAGTACTTC. Using reference TRBV5-1 and TRBJ2-7 for the parts outside the CDR3, the full variable domain is KAGVTQTPRYLIKTRGQQVTLSCSPISGHRSVSWYQQTPGQGLQFLFEYFSETQRNKGNFPGRFSGRQFSNSRSEMNVSTLELGDSALYLCASSPTESYEQYFGPGTRLTVT.